This T cell receptor (beta chain) was retrieved from a study of high-grade serous ovarian cancer treatment subgroups. Study-level information: Each sample yielded on average roughly 7,400 unique TCR beta rearrangements from approximately 13,000 reads. Study outcomes and limitations: Different patients shared almost no repertoire; same-patient tumors shared about 0.1 to 0.79. Repertoire analysis covered CDR3 alone, not CDR1 or CDR2. TCR relatedness rose with neoantigen level and trended with mutation load.

From germline, CDR1 is SGHTA and CDR2 FQGNSA. CDR3 length: 16 residues. The V end was cut by 0 bases, the J end by 5 bases, with 11 bases between. This clone was observed a handful of times. Its antigen remains unidentified. Generated by immunoSEQ multiplex PCR, the TCRdb table keeps only in-frame clones and is missing some. The sample has roughly 1,300 clones; about 65% are singletons. Tumor samples were taken before definitive surgery or chemotherapy. The clonotype originates from a human donor with high-grade serous ovarian cancer. The V and J genes are TRBV7-2 and TRBJ1-6; TRBD1 might be the D (5 bases). Sequences were obtained from tumor tissue. CDR3 nucleotide sequence: TGTGCCAGCAGCTTAGCGGCGGGACTGGATAATTCACCCCTCCACTTT. Translated, it gives CASSLAAGLDNSPLHF.